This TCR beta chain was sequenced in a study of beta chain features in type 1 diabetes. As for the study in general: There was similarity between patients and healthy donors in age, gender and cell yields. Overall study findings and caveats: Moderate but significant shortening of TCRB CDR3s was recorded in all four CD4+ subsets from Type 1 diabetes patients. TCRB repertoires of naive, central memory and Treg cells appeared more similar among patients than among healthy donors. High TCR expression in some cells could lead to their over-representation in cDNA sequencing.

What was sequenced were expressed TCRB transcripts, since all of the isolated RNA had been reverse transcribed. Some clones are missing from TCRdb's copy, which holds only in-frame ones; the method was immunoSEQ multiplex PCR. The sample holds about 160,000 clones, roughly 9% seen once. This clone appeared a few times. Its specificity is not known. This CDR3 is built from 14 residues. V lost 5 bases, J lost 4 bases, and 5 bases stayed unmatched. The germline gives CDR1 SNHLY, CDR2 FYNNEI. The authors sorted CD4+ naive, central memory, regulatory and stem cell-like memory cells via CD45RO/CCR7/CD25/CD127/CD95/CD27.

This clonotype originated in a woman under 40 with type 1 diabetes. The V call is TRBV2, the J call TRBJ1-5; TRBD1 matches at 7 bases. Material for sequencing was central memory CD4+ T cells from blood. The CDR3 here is CASSRGQANQPQHF. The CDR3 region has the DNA TGTGCCAGCAGTCGTGGACAGGCAAATCAGCCCCAGCATTTT.